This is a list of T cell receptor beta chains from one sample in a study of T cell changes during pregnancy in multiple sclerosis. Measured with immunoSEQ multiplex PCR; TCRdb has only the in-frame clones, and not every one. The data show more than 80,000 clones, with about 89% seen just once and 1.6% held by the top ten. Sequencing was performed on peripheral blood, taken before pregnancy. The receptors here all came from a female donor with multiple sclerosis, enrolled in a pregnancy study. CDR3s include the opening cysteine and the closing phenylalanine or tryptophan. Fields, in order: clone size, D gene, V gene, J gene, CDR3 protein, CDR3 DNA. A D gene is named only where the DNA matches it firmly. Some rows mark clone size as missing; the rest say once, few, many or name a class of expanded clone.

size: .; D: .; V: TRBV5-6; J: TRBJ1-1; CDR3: CASSLARVNTEAFF; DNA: TGTGCCAGCAGCTTGGCGAGGGTGAACACTGAAGCTTTCTTT
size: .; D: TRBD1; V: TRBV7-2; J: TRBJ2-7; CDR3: CASSSRTGSYEQYF; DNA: TGTGCCAGCAGCTCCCGGACAGGGAGCTACGAGCAGTACTTC
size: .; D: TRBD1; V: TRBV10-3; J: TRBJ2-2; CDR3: CAISESMDRFSTGELFF; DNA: TGTGCCATCAGTGAGTCGATGGACAGGTTTTCCACCGGGGAGCTGTTTTTT
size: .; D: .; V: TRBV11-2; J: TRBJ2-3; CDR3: CASSLSWGEGTDTQYF; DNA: TGTGCCAGCAGCTTAAGTTGGGGGGAGGGCACAGATACGCAGTATTTT
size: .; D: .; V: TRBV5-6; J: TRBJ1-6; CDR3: CASSLRGYNSPLHF; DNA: TGTGCCAGCAGCTTGCGAGGTTATAATTCACCCCTCCACTTT
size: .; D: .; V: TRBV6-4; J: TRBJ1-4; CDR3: CASSRRLGIRSEKLFF; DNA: TGTGCCAGCAGCCGTAGGTTGGGCATTCGCTCAGAAAAACTGTTTTTT
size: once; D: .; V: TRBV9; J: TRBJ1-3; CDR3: CASSPATVGPISGNTIYF; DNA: TGTGCCAGCAGCCCAGCGACAGTGGGCCCTATCTCTGGAAACACCATATATTTT
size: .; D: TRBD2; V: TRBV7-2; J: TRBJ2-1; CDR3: CASSQVGLAGVGEQFF; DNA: TGTGCCAGCAGCCAAGTGGGACTAGCGGGGGTTGGTGAGCAGTTCTTC
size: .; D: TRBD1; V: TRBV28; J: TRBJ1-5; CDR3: CASSRDRGGNQPQHF; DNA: TGTGCCAGCAGTCGGGACAGGGGGGGCAATCAGCCCCAGCATTTT
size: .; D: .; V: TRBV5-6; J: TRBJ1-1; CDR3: CASTLLMIDTEAFF; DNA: TGTGCCAGCACCTTACTCATGATCGACACTGAAGCTTTCTTT
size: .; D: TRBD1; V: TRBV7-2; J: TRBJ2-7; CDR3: CASSSAGTGSYEQYF; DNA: TGTGCCAGCAGCTCAGCCGGGACAGGCTCCTACGAGCAGTACTTC
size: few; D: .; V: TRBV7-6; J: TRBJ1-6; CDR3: CASSSLGSGDSPLHF; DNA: TGTGCCAGCAGCTCCCTGGGCAGCGGTGATTCACCCCTCCACTTT
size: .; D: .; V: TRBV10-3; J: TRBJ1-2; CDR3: CAISADINNYGYTF; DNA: TGTGCCATCAGTGCGGACATTAACAACTATGGCTACACCTTC
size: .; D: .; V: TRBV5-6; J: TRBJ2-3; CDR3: CASSLGGVGTDTQYF; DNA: TGTGCCAGCAGCTTGGGGGGGGTAGGGACAGATACGCAGTATTTT
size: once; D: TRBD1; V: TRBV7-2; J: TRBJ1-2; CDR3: CASSPGRGQGSGYTF; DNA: TGTGCCAGCAGCCCAGGAAGGGGACAGGGAAGCGGCTACACCTTC
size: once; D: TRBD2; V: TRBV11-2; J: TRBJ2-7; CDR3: CASSLQVMGLLSYEQYF; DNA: TGTGCCAGCAGCTTACAGGTGATGGGACTACTCTCCTACGAGCAGTACTTC
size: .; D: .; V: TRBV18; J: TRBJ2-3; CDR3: CASSPQGPSTDTQYF; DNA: TGTGCCAGCTCACCGCAGGGGCCTAGCACAGATACGCAGTATTTT
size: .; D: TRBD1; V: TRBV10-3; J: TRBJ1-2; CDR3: CATAGTGGLYGYTF; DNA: TGTGCCACCGCCGGGACAGGAGGACTGTATGGCTACACCTTC
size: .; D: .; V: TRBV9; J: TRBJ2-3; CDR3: CASSVENGVSTDTQYF; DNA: TGTGCCAGCAGCGTAGAGAACGGGGTGAGCACAGATACGCAGTATTTT
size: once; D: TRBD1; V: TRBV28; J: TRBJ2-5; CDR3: CASYPRDRGRETQYF; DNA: TGTGCCAGTTATCCCCGGGACAGGGGGCGAGAGACCCAGTACTTC
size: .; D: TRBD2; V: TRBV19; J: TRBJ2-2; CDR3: CASSMSSGGNTGELFF; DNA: TGTGCCAGTAGTATGTCTAGCGGGGGGAACACCGGGGAGCTGTTTTTT
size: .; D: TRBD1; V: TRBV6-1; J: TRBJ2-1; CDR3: CATADREYNEQFF; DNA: TGTGCCACCGCGGACAGGGAATACAATGAGCAGTTCTTC
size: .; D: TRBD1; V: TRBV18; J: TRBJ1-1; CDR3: CASSPTGQGAVTEAFF; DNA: TGTGCCAGCTCACCGACCGGACAGGGGGCAGTCACTGAAGCTTTCTTT
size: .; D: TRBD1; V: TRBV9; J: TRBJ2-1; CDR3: CASSVTGGRNEQFF; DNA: TGTGCCAGCAGCGTTACAGGGGGCCGAAATGAGCAGTTCTTC
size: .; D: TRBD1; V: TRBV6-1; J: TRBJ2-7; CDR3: CASSEDRDRGRRNF; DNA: TGTGCCAGCAGTGAAGATCGGGACAGGGGTAGACGGAACTTC
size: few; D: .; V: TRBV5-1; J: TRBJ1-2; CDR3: CASSLAANYGYTF; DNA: TGCGCCAGCAGCTTGGCCGCTAACTATGGCTACACCTTC
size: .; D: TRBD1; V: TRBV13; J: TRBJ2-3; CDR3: CASNRGLAGTDTQYF; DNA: TGTGCCAGCAACAGGGGGCTAGCGGGCACAGATACGCAGTATTTT
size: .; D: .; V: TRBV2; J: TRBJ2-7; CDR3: CASSELVEEQYF; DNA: TGTGCCAGCAGTGAACTAGTCGAGGAGCAGTACTTC
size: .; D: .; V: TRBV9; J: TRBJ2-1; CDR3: CASSVVSNYNEQFF; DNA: TGTGCCAGCAGCGTAGTCAGTAACTACAATGAGCAGTTCTTC
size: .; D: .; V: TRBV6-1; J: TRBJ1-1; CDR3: CASINPGTKNTEAFF; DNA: TGTGCCAGCATCAACCCCGGGACAAAGAACACTGAAGCTTTCTTT
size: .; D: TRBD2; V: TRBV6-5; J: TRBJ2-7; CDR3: CASSYPQTSGRAEQYF; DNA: TGTGCCAGCAGTTACCCTCAGACTAGCGGGAGGGCCGAGCAGTACTTC
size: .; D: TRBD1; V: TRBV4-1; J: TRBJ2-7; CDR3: CASSQKMDRVPYEQYF; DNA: TGCGCCAGCAGCCAAAAAATGGACAGGGTACCCTACGAGCAGTACTTC
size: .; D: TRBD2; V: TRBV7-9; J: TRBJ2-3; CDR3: CASSFTLAGGEDTQYF; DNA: TGTGCCAGCAGCTTCACACTAGCGGGAGGAGAAGATACGCAGTATTTT
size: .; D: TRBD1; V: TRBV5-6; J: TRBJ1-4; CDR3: CASSKPTGGAEKLFF; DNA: TGTGCCAGCAGCAAACCTACAGGGGGGGCGGAAAAACTGTTTTTT
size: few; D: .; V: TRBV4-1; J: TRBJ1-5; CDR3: CASSQEPGSNQPQHF; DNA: TGCGCCAGCAGCCAAGAGCCCGGGAGCAATCAGCCCCAGCATTTT
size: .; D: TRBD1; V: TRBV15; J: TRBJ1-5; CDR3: CATSRGQSNQPQHF; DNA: TGTGCCACCAGCAGGGGACAGAGCAATCAGCCCCAGCATTTT
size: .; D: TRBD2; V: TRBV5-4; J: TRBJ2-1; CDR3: CASSRGLAEGYNEQFF; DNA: TGTGCCAGCAGCCGAGGACTAGCGGAGGGCTACAATGAGCAGTTCTTC
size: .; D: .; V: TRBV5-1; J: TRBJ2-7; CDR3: CASSPVEGIYEQYF; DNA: TGCGCCAGCAGCCCCGTGGAGGGTATCTACGAGCAGTACTTC
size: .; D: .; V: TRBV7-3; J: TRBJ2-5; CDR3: CASSPGTGITNQETQYF; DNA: TGTGCCAGCAGCCCGGGGACTGGCATAACTAATCAAGAGACCCAGTACTTC
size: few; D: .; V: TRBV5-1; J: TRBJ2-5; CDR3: CASRAGRSQETQYF; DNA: TGCGCCAGCAGGGCGGGACGTTCTCAAGAGACCCAGTACTTC
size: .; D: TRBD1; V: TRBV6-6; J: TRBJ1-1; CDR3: CATYPLPGTGVEAFF; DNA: TGTGCCACATACCCTCTTCCCGGGACAGGGGTTGAAGCTTTCTTT
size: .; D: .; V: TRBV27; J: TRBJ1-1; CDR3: CASSPPGSAYMNTEAFF; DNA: TGTGCCAGCAGTCCTCCGGGTTCGGCCTACATGAACACTGAAGCTTTCTTT